A single T cell receptor (beta chain) is shown here with its context. These data come from a study of blood T cell repertoires in COVID-19. Study as a whole: From the United States, Italy and Spain came samples of acute and convalescent COVID-19. T cells, B-cell-depleted T cells, or PBMCs supplied cDNA or gDNA.

Germline V lookup: CDR1 MDHEN, CDR2 SYDVKM. The CDR3 runs to 14 residues. Trimming left V 5 bases short and J 5 bases short, with 16 bases between. Original analysis: Amplification of reference gene primers provided the estimated nucleated cell counts. TCRdb's table, derived via immunoSEQ multiplex PCR, lists solely in-frame clones and lacks some. V and J calls plus clone size are reproduced from that table; the DNA served to infer D and trimming. The profile shows about 670,000 clones, 90% of them singletons. The TCR was taken from a woman between 18 and 30 years old with acute or convalescent COVID-19. Material for sequencing was peripheral blood. This rearrangement joins TRBV28 to TRBJ2-7; TRBD1 is a possible D gene (6 bases). CDR3 nucleotides: TGTGCCAGCAGTCCCTTTCAGGGGTTTGACGAGCAGTACTTC. It yields the protein CASSPFQGFDEQYF.